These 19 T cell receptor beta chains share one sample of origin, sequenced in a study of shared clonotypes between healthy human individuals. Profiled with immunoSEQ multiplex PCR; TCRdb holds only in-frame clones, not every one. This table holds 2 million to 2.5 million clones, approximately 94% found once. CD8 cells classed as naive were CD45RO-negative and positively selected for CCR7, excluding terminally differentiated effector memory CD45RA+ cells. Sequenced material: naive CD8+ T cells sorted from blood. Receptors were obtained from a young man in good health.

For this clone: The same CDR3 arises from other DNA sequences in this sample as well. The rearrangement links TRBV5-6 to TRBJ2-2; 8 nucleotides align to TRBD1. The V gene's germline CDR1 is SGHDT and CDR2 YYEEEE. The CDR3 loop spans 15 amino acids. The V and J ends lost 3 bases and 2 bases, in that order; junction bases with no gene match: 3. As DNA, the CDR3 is TGTGCCAGCAGCTACGGGACAGGCAACACCGGGGAGCTGTTTTTT. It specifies CASSYGTGNTGELFF.

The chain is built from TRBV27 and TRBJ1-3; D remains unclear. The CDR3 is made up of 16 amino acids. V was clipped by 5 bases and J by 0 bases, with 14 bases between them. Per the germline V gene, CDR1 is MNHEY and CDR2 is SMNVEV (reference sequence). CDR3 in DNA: TGTGCCAGCAGTAGACAAAGCGAGGGCTCTGGAAACACCATATATTTT. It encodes CASSRQSEGSGNTIYF.

This chain's CDR3 is CAWSGSGDNYGYTF. CDR3 nucleotides: TGTGCCTGGAGTGGGTCAGGGGATAACTATGGCTACACCTTC. V gene TRBV30 combines with J gene TRBJ1-2, with D possibly being TRBD1 (6 bases). The CDR3 is made up of 14 amino acids. The germline gives CDR1 GTSNPN, CDR2 SVGIG (reference sequence). V lost 1 base and J lost 1, with 10 bases in between.

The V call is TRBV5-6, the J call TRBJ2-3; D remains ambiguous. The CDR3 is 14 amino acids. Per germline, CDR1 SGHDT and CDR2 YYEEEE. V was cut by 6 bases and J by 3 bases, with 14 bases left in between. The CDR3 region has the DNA TGTGCCAGCACGACAACAGTCTTAACAGATACGCAGTATTTT. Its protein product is CASTTTVLTDTQYF.

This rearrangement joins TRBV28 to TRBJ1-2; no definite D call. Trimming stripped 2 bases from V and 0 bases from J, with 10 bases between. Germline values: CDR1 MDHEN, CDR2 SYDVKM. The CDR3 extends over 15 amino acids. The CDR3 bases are TGTGCCAGCAGTTTAACGGGCAACCCTAACTATGGCTACACCTTC. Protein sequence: CASSLTGNPNYGYTF.

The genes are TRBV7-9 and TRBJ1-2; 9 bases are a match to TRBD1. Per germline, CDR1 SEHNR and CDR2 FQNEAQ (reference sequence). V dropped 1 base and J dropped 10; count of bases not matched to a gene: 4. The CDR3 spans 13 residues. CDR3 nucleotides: TGTGCCAGCAGCTTAGAGGGACAGGGCGTCTACACCTTC. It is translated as CASSLEGQGVYTF.

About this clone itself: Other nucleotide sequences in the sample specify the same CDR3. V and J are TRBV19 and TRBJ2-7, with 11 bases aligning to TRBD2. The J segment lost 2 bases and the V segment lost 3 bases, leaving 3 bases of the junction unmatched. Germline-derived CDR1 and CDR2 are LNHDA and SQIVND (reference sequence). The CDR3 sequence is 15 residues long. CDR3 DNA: TGTGCCAGTAGTATCTTAGCGGGAGGGACCTACGAGCAGTACTTC. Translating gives CASSILAGGTYEQYF. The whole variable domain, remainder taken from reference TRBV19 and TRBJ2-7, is DGGITQSPKYLFRKEGQNVTLSCEQNLNHDAMYWYRQDPGQGLRLIYYSQIVNDFQKGDIAEGYSVSREKKESFPLTVTSAQKNPTAFYLCASSILAGGTYEQYFGPGTRLTVT.

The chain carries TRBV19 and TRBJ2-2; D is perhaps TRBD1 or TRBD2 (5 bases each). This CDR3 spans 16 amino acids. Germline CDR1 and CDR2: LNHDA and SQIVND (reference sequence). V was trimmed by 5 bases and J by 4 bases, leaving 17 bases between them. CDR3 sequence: CASSSSPGYGTGELFF. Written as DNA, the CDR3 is TGTGCCAGTAGTTCTAGCCCAGGGTACGGCACCGGGGAGCTGTTTTTT.

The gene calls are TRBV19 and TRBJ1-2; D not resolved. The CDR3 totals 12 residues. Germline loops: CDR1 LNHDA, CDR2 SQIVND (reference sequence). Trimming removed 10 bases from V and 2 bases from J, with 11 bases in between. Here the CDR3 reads CATIGPNYGYTF. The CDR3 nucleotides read TGTGCCACCATAGGACCCAACTATGGCTACACCTTC.

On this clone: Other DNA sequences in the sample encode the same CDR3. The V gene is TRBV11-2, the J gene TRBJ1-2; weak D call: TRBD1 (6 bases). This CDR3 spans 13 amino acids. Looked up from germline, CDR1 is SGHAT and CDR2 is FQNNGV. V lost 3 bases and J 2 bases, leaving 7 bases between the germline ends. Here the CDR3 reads CASSFDRNYGYTF. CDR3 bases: TGTGCCAGCAGCTTTGACAGGAACTATGGCTACACCTTC.

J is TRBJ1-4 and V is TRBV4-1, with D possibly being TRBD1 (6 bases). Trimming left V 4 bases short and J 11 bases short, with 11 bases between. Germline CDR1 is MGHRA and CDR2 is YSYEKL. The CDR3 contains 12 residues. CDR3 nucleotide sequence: TGCGCCAGCAGCCCTATAGGGGGGAAACTGTTTTTT. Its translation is CASSPIGGKLFF.

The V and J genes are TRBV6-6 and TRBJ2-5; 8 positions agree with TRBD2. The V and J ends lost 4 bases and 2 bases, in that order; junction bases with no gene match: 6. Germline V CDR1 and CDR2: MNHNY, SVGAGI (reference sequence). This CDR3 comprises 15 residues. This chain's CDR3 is CASSFLAGIQETQYF. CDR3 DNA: TGTGCCAGCAGTTTCCTAGCGGGTATACAAGAGACCCAGTACTTC.

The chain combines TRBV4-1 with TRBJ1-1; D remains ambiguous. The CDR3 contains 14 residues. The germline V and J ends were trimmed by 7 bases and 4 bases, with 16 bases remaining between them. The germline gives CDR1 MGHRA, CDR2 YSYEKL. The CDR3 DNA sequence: TGCGCCAGCAAACCGACGGAGTATGGCACTGAAGCTTTCTTT. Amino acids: CASKPTEYGTEAFF.

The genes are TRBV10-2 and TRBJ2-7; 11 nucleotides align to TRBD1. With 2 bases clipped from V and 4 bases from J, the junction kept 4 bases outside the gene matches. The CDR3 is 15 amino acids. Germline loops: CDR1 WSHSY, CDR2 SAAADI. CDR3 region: CASSEAGQGEYEQYF. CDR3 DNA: TGCGCCAGCAGTGAGGCGGGACAGGGGGAGTACGAGCAGTACTTC.

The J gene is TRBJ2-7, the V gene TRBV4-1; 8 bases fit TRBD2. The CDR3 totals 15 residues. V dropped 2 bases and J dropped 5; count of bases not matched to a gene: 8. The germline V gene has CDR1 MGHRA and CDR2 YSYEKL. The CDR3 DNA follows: TGCGCCAGCAGCCAACAAGCGGGAGTTAAGCACGAGCAGTACTTC. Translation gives CASSQQAGVKHEQYF.

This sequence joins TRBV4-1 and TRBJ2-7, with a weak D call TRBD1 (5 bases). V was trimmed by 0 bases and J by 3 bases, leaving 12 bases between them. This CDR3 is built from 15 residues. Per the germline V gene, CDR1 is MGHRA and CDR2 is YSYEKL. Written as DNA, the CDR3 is TGCGCCAGCAGCCAAGAAGGATCGACAGTCTACGAGCAGTACTTC. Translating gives CASSQEGSTVYEQYF.

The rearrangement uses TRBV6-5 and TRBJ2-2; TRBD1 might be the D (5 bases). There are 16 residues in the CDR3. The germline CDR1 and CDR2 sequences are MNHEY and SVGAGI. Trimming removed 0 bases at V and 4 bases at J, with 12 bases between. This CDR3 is CASSYSQGRATGELFF. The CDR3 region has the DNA TGTGCCAGCAGTTACTCGCAGGGCCGGGCCACCGGGGAGCTGTTTTTT.

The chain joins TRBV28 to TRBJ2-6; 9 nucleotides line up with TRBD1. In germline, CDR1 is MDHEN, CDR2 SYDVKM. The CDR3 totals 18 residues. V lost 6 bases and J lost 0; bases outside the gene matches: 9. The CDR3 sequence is CASSPPGQGLSGANVLTF. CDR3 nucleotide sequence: TGTGCCAGCAGCCCCCCGGGACAGGGCCTCTCTGGGGCCAACGTCCTGACTTTC.

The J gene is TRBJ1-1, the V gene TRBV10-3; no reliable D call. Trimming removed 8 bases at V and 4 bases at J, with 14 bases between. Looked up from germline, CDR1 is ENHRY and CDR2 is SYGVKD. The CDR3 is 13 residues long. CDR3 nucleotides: TGTGCCATCTATGGAAGTAGTGGCACTGAAGCTTTCTTT. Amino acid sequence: CAIYGSSGTEAFF.